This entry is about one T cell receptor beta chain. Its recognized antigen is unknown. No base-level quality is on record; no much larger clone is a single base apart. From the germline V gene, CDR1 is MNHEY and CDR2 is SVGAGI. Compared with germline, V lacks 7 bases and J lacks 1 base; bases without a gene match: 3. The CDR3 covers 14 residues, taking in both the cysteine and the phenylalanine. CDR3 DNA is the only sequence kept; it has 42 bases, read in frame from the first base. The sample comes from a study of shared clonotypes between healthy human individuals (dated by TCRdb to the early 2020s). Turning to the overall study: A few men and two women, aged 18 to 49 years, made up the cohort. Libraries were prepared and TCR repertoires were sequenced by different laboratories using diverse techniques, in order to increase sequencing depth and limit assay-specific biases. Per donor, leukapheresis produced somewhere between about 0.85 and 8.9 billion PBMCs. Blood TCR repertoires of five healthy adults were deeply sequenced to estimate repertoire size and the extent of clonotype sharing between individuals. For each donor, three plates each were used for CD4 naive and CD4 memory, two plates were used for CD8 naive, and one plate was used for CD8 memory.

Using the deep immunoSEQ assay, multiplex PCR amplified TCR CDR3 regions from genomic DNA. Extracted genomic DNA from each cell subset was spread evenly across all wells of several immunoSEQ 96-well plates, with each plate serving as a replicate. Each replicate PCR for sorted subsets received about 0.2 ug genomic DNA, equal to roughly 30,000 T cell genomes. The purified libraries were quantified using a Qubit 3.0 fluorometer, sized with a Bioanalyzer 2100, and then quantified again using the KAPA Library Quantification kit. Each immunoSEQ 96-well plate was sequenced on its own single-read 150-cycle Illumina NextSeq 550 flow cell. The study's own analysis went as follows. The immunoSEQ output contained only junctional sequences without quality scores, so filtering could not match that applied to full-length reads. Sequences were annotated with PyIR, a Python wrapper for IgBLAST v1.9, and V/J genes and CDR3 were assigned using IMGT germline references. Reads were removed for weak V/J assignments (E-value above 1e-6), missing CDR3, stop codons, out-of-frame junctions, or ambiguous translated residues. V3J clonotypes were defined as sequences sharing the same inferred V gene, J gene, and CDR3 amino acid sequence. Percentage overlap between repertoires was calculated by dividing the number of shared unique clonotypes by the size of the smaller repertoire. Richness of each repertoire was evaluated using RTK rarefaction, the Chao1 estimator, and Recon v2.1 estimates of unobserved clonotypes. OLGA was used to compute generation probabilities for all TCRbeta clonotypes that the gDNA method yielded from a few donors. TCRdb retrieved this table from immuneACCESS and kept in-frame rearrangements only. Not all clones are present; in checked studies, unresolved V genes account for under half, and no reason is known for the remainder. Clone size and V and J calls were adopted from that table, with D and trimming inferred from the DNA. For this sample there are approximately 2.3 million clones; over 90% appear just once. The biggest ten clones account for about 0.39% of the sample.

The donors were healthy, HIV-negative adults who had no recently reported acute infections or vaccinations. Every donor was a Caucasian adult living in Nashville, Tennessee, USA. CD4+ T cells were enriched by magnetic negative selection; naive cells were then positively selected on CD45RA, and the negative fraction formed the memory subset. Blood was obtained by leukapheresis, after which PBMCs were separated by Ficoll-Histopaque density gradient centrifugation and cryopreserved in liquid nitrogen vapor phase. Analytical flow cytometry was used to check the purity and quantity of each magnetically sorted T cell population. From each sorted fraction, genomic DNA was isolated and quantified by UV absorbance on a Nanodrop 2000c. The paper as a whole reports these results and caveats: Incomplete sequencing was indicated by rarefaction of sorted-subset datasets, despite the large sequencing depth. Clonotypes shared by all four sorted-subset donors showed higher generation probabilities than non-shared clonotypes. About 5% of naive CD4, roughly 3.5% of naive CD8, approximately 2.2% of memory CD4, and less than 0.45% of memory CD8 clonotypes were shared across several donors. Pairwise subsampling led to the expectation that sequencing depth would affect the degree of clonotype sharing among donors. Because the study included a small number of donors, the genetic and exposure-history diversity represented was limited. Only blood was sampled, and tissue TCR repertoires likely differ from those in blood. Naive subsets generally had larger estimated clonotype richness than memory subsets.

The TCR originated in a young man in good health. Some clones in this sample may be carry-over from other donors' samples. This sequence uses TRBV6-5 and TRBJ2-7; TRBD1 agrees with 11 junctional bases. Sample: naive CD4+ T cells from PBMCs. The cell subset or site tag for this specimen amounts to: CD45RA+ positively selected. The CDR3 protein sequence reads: CASTRDRGSYEQYF. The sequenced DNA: TGTGCCAGCACAAGGGACAGGGGGTCCTACGAGCAGTACTTC.